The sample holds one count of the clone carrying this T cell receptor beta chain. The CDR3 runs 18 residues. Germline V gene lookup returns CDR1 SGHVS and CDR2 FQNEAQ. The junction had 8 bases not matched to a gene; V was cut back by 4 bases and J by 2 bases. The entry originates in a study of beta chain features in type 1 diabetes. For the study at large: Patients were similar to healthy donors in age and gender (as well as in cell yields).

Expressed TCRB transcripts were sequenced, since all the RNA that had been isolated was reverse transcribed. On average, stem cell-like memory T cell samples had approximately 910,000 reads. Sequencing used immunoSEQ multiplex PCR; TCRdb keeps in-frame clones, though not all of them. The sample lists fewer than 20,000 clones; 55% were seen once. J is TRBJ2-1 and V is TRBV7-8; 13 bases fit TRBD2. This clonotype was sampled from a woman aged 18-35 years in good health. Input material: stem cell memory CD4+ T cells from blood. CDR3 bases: TGTGCCAGCAGCTCGAAGAAGGGACTAGCGGGGCCCTACAATGAGCAGTTCTTC. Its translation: CASSSKKGLAGPYNEQFF.